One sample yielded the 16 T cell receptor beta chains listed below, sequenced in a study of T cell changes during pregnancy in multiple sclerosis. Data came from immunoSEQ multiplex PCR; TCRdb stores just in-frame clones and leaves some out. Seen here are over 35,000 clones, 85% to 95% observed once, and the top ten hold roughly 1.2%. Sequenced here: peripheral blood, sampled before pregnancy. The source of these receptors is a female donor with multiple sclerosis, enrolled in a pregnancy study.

In nucleotides, the CDR3 is TGTGCCAGCTCACCGTCGGGACTAGCGGGAGCCGGGGAGCTGTTTTTT. It yields the protein CASSPSGLAGAGELFF. The chain is built from TRBV18 and TRBJ2-2, with TRBD2 identical over 14 bases. The germline V gene has CDR1 KGHSH and CDR2 LQKENI. CDR3 length: 16 amino acids. Unmatched junction bases numbered 3, after V lost 3 bases and J lost 6 bases.

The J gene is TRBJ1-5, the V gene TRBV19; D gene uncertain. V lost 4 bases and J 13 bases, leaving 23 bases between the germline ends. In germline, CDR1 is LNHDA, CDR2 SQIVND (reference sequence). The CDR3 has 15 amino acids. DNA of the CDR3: TGTGCCAGTAGTACTAACCCTAACAGTGCCCCACATCAGCATTTT. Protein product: CASSTNPNSAPHQHF. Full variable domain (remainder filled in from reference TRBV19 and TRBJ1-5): DGGITQSPKYLFRKEGQNVTLSCEQNLNHDAMYWYRQDPGQGLRLIYYSQIVNDFQKGDIAEGYSVSREKKESFPLTVTSAQKNPTAFYLCASSTNPNSAPHQHFGDGTRLSIL.

The CDR3 nucleotides read TGTGCCAGCTCACCACGTCTAGCGGGAATCACCGGGGAGCTGTTTTTT. Its protein product is CASSPRLAGITGELFF. The V call is TRBV18, the J call TRBJ2-2; 9 nucleotides align to TRBD2. The CDR3 has 16 residues. Germline loops: CDR1 KGHSH, CDR2 LQKENI. V dropped 1 base and J dropped 4; count of bases not matched to a gene: 4.

The CDR3 loop is CASSQNDRGRRYF. CDR3 DNA sequence: TGTGCCAGCAGCCAAAACGACAGGGGTCGTAGGTACTTC. The chain recombines TRBV7-9 with TRBJ2-7; TRBD1 matches at 8 bases. CDR1 is SEHNR, CDR2 FQNEAQ, per germline (reference sequence). Losses at the gene ends were 5 bases for V and 12 bases for J; bases not matched to a gene: 12. CDR3 length equals 13 residues.

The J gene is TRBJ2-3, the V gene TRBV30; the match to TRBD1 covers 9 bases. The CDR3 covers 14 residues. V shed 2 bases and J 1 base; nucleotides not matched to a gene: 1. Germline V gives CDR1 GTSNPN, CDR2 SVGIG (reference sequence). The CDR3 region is CAWSTGGGTDTQYF. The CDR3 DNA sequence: TGTGCCTGGAGTACAGGGGGCGGCACAGATACGCAGTATTTT.

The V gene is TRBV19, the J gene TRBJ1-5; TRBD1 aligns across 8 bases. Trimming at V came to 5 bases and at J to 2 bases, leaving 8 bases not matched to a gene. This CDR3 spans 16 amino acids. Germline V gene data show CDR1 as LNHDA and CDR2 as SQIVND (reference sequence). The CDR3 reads CASSSWTGKGNQPQHF. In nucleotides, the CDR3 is TGTGCCAGTAGTTCCTGGACAGGGAAGGGCAATCAGCCCCAGCATTTT.

CDR3 nucleotide sequence: TGTGCCGTCAACGGGACTCCTCAATACAATGAGCAGTTCTTC. This encodes CAVNGTPQYNEQFF. The genes are TRBV10-3 and TRBJ2-1, with a possible D match to TRBD2 (6 bases). This CDR3 has 14 residues. Germline-derived CDR1 and CDR2 are ENHRY and SYGVKD. V shed 11 bases and J shed 4 bases, with 18 bases lying between them.

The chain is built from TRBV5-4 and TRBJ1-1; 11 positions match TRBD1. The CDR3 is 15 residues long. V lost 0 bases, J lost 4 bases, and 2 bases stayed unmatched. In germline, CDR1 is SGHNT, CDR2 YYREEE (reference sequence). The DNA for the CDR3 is TGTGCCAGCAGCTTGGTGGGACAGGGGGGCACTGAAGCTTTCTTT. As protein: CASSLVGQGGTEAFF.

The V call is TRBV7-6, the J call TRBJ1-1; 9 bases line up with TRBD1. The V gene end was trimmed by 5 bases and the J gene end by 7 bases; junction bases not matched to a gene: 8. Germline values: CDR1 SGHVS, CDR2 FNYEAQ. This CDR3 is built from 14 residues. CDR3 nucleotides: TGTGCCAGCAGCAAAGAACAGGGGGCAGATGAAGCTTTCTTT. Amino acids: CASSKEQGADEAFF.

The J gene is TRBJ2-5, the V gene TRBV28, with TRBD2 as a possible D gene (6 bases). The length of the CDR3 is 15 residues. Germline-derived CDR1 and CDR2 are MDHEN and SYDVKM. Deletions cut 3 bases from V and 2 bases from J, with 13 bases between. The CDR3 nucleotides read TGTGCCAGCAGTTTCGGAGCGGGCCGACAAGAGACCCAGTACTTC. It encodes CASSFGAGRQETQYF.

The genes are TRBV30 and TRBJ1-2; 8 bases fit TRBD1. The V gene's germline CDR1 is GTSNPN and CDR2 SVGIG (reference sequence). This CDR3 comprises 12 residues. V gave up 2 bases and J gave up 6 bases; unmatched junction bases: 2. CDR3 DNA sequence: TGTGCCTGGAGTCAGGGGGCGCATGGCTACACCTTC. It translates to CAWSQGAHGYTF.

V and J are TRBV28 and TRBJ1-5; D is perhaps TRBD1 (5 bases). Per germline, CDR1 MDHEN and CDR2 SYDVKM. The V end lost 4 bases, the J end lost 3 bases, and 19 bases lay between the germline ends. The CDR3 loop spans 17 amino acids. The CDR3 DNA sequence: TGTGCCAGCAGTTGGGGGGGGGTGGTTCTATCCAATCAGCCCCAGCATTTT. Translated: CASSWGGVVLSNQPQHF.

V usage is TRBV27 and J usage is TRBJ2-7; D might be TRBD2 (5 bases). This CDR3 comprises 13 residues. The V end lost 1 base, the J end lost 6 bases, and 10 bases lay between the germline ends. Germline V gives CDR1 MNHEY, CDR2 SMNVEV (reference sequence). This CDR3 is CASSLYEGSEQYF. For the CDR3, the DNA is TGTGCCAGCAGTTTATATGAGGGAAGCGAGCAGTACTTC.

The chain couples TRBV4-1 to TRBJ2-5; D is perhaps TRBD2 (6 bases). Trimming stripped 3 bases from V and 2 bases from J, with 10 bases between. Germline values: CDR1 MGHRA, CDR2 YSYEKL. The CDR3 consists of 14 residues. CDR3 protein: CASSQAGGQETQYF. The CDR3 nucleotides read TGCGCCAGCAGCCAGGCCGGGGGTCAAGAGACCCAGTACTTC.

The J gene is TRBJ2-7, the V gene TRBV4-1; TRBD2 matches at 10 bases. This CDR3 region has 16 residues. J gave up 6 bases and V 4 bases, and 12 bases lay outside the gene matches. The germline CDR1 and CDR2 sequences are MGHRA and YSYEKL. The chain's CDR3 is CASSPQIIAGGSEQYF. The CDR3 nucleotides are TGCGCCAGCAGCCCCCAGATAATAGCGGGAGGCTCCGAGCAGTACTTC.

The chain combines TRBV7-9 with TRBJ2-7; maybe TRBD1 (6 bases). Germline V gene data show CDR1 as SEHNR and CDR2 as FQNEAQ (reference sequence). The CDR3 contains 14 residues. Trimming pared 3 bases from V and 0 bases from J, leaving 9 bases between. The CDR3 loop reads CASSLGQSSYEQYF. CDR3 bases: TGTGCCAGCAGCTTGGGACAAAGCTCCTACGAGCAGTACTTC.